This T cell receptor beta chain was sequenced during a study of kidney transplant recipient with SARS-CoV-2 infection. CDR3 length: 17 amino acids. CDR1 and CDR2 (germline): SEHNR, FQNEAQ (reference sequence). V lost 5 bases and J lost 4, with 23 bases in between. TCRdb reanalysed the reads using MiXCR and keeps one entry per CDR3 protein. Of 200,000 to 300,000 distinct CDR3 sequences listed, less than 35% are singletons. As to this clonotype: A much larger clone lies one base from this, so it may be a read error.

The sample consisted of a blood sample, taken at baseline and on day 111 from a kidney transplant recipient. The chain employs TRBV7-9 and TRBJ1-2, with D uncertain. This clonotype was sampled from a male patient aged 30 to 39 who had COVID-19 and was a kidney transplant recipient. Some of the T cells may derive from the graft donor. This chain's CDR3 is CASSIELYHGKTYGYTF. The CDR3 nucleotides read TGTGCCAGCAGCATCGAATTATACCATGGAAAGACCTATGGCTACACCTTC.